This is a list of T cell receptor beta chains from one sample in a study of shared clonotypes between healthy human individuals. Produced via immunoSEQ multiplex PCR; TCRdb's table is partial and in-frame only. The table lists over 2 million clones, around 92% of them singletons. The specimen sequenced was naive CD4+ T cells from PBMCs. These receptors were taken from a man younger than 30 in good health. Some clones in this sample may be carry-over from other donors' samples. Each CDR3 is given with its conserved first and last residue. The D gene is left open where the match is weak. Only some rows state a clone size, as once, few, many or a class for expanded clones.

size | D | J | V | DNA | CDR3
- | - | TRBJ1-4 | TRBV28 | TGTGCCAGCAGTGGAGACAGACGTAATGAAAAACTGTTTTTT | CASSGDRRNEKLFF
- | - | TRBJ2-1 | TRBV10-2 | TGCGCCAGCAGTGAGGGCGGAGAGCAGTTCTTC | CASSEGGEQFF
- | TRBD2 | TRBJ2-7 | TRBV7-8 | TGTGCCAGCATCAATATGGCGGGAGGGTCCTACGAGCAGTACTTC | CASINMAGGSYEQYF
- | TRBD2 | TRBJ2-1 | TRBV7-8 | TGTGCCAGCAGCCCACGGACTAGCGGGAGAAGGGTTGAGCAGTTCTTC | CASSPRTSGRRVEQFF
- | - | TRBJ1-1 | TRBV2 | TGTGCCAGCAGTCGGGGGACAGAAGCTTTCTTT | CASSRGTEAFF
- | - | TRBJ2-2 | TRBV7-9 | TGTGCCAGCAGCCTGGACAGACCGAACACCGGGGAGCTGTTTTTT | CASSLDRPNTGELFF
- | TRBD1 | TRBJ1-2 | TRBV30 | TGTGCCTGGAGATTAGAGTCAGGGGGAATCTATGGCTACACCTTC | CAWRLESGGIYGYTF
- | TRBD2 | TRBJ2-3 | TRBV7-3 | TGTGCCAGCAGCCCCCCCGGGACTACCACAGATACGCAGTATTTT | CASSPPGTTTDTQYF
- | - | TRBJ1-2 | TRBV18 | TGTGCCAGCTCACAAGGGACGGATCCTAACTATGGCTACACCTTC | CASSQGTDPNYGYTF
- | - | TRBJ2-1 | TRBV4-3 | TGCGCCAGCAGCCAAGATTGGAATCGAGCCTACAATGAGCAGTTCTTC | CASSQDWNRAYNEQFF
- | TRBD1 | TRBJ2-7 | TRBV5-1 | TGCGCCAGCAGCTTGGTGGGACAGGGCTTCAACTACGAGCAGTACTTC | CASSLVGQGFNYEQYF
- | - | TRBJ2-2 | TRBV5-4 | TGTGCCAGCAGCTCCGACCCGGGCTGGGAGCTGTTTTTT | CASSSDPGWELFF
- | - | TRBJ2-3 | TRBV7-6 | TGTGCCAGCAGCTTAGAGTCCGCGACTGTACGGGATACGCAGTATTTT | CASSLESATVRDTQYF
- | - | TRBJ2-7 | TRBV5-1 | TGCGCCAGCAGCCAAGGAGGGTCCTCCTACGAGCAGTACTTC | CASSQGGSSYEQYF
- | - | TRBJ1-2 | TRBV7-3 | TGTGCCAGCAGCTTCGGGGCAGGGAGGGGCTACACCTTC | CASSFGAGRGYTF
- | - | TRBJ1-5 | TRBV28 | TGTGCCAGCTCGGGGAGCAATCAGCCCCAGCATTTT | CASSGSNQPQHF
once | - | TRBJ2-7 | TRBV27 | TGTGCCAGCAGCCGGGGGCCCGAGCAGTACTTC | CASSRGPEQYF
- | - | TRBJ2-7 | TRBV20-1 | TGCAGTGCTAGTCAGCCCTACGAGCAGTACTTC | CSASQPYEQYF
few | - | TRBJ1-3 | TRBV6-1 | TGTGCCAGCAGTGTCGGGAGGTTCACCATATATTTT | CASSVGRFTIYF
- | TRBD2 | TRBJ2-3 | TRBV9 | TGTGCCAGCAGCGTAGGGCTAGCGGGGGTTAGCACAGATACGCAGTATTTT | CASSVGLAGVSTDTQYF
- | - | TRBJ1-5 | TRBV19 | TGTGCCAGTAGTAGCGACAGGAGTCGGGGCAATCAGCCCCAGCATTTT | CASSSDRSRGNQPQHF
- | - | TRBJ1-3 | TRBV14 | TGTGCCAGCAGCCGTTCAGCTGGAAACACCATATATTTT | CASSRSAGNTIYF
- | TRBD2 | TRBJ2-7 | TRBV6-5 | TGTGCCAGCAGTCCATTAGCGGGGTCCTACGAGCAGTACTTC | CASSPLAGSYEQYF
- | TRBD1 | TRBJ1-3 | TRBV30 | TGTGCCTACCAAACGGGACAGGGGAACACCATATATTTT | CAYQTGQGNTIYF
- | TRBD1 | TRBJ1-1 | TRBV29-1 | TGCAGCGCCACCGACAGGGGGAACACTGAAGCTTTCTTT | CSATDRGNTEAFF
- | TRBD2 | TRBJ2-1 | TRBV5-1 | TGCGCCAGCAGGCCCATAGCGGGGACTTACAATGAGCAGTTCTTC | CASRPIAGTYNEQFF
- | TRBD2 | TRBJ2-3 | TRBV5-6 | TGTGCCAGCAGCTTGGTAGCGGGACGCACAGATACGCAGTATTTT | CASSLVAGRTDTQYF
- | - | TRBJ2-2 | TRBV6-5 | TGTGCCAGCAGTTCCTACCCTAAAAACACCGGGGAGCTGTTTTTT | CASSSYPKNTGELFF
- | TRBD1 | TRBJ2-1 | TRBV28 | TGTGCCAGCAGTTTGTATGACAGGGCCGTCTATGAGCAGTTCTTC | CASSLYDRAVYEQFF
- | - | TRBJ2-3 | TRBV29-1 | TGCAGCGTTTCACTCCCCCTATCCTATACGCAGTATTTT | CSVSLPLSYTQYF
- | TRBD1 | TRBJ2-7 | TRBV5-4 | TGTGCCAGCAGCAGAGCCGGGACAGGCCTTCCCTACGAGCAGTACTTC | CASSRAGTGLPYEQYF
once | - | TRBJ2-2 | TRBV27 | TGTGCCAGCAGTTCGGGGAACACCGGGGAGCTGTTTTTT | CASSSGNTGELFF
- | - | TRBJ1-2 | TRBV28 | TGTGCCAGCGGAGCAGGGGAGGGTGGTGGCTACACCTTC | CASGAGEGGGYTF
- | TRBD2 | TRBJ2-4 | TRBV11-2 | TGTGCCAGCAGCTTAACTAGCGGGAGCCCCGGCTACTTC | CASSLTSGSPGYF
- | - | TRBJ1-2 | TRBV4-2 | TGTGCCAGCAGCCAAGCAGGTTCCCTTTCAAGGAGGTATGGCTACACCTTC | CASSQAGSLSRRYGYTF
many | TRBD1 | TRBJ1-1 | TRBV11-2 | TGTGCCAGCAGCCCAAGACAGGGAACGAGTAATGAAGCTTTCTTT | CASSPRQGTSNEAFF
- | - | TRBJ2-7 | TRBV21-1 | TGTGCCAGCAGGGACGCGATTGGACTAGCGGGAGGGCCGAAGGTCTCCTACGAGCAGTACTTC | CASRDAIGLAGGPKVSYEQYF
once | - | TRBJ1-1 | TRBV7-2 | TGTGCCAGCAGCTTAGGGAACCTATTATCGAACACTGAAGCTTTCTTT | CASSLGNLLSNTEAFF
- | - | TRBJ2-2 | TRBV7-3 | TGTGCCAGCAGCTATAATGGCGGGGAGCTGTTTTTT | CASSYNGGELFF
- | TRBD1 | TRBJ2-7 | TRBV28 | TGTGCCACACAGGGGGCTTCCCTCTACGAGCAGTACTTC | CATQGASLYEQYF
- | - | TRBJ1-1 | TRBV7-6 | TGTGCCAGCACCCCGAAAGCTGGGGCGCACACTGAAGCTTTCTTT | CASTPKAGAHTEAFF
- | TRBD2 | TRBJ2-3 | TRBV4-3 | TGCGCCAGCAGCCTAGACCTAGCGGGAGGGCGGGATACGCAGTATTTT | CASSLDLAGGRDTQYF
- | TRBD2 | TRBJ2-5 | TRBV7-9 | TGTGCCAGCAGCTTAGAATCGTCGGGGGGACTAGCGGAGACCCAGTACTTC | CASSLESSGGLAETQYF
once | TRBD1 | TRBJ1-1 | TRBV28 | TGTGCCAGCAGTTTATGGGACAGGGACGGGATGGGGGCTGAAGCTTTCTTT | CASSLWDRDGMGAEAFF
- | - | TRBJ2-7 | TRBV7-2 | TGTGCCAGCAGCCCACGGACGGGAACCTACGAGCAGTACTTC | CASSPRTGTYEQYF
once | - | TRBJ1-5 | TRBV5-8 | TGTGCCAGCAGCCTTCGGGACACCTATAGCAATCAGCCCCAGCATTTT | CASSLRDTYSNQPQHF